Listed below are T cell receptor beta chains from one sample, sequenced in a study of blood T cell repertoires in COVID-19. Here immunoSEQ multiplex PCR was the method, and the copy in TCRdb shows in-frame clones only, minus some. This sample has some 200,000 clones, with more than 75% found just once. The sequencing sample was made of PBMCs or T cells enriched from blood (not recorded which). The receptor source for this set is a woman aged 45-59 years who had recovered from COVID-19. The CDR3 runs from the conserved cysteine through the conserved F or W. The order of the fields is D gene, V gene, clone size, J gene, CDR3 DNA, CDR3 protein. D genes are given only for firm matches. Where a row states a size, it is once, few, many or the class of an expanded clone; other rows omit it.

TRBD1	TRBV19	.	TRBJ1-5	TGTGCCAGCTCGACAGGGGTTAGCAATCAGCCCCAGCATTTT	CASSTGVSNQPQHF
TRBD2	TRBV6-5	.	TRBJ2-7	TGTGCCAGCAGCAAATCCGCGGGAGGGCTCGAGCAGTACTTC	CASSKSAGGLEQYF
.	TRBV19	.	TRBJ2-4	TGTGCCAGTATTTGGACAGATGAGTCCAAAAACATTCAGTACTTC	CASIWTDESKNIQYF
.	TRBV6-1	once	TRBJ2-7	TGTGCCAGCAGTGAAGGGTCGACAATTAAATACGAGCAGTACTTC	CASSEGSTIKYEQYF
TRBD2	TRBV28	.	TRBJ2-3	TGTGCCACCCAGTTCGGCTCATCGACTAGCGGGAGGACAGATACGCAGTATTTT	CATQFGSSTSGRTDTQYF
.	TRBV20-1	.	TRBJ2-3	TGCAGTGCTAGTGAGGTAGCAGATACGCAGTATTTT	CSASEVADTQYF
TRBD1	TRBV28	many	TRBJ1-1	TGTGCCACTACGGGACAGATTGCAAACACTGAAGCTTTCTTT	CATTGQIANTEAFF
TRBD1	TRBV7-2	.	TRBJ2-7	TGTGCCAGCAGCTGGAGGGAGGGACAGGGATCCTACGAGCAGTACTTC	CASSWREGQGSYEQYF
TRBD1	TRBV14	.	TRBJ2-7	TGTGCCAGCAGCCAAGATCGGGGACAGGGAGACTACGAGCAGTACTTC	CASSQDRGQGDYEQYF
.	TRBV27	.	TRBJ2-7	TGTGCCAGCAGTTCCCGCCCTCGGGAGCAGTACTTC	CASSSRPREQYF
.	TRBV5-1	.	TRBJ1-4	TGCGCCAGCAGCTTGGGCACTACTAATGAAAAACTGTTTTTT	CASSLGTTNEKLFF
TRBD1	TRBV18	.	TRBJ1-1	TGTGCCAGCTCACCATCACTCGGGACAGGGCTAGTTGGTACTGAAGCTTTCTTT	CASSPSLGTGLVGTEAFF
.	TRBV5-1	.	TRBJ2-3	TGCGCCAGCAGCTGGCAGGACAGCCGAGCAGATACGCAGTATTTT	CASSWQDSRADTQYF
.	TRBV2	.	TRBJ2-4	TGTGCCAGCAGTGGACAGGTGTCCCAAAACATTCAGTACTTC	CASSGQVSQNIQYF